Sequencing of this TCR beta chain was carried out in a study of T cells in Graves' hyperthyroidism and ophthalmopathy. General study results and limits: Model-based prediction identified ophthalmopathy a median about 7 months prior to its onset.

V shed 3 bases and J shed 10 bases, with 10 bases lying between them. The CDR3 covers 13 residues. This clonotype was counted at least ten times. Its cognate antigen is unknown. TCR beta CDR3 region amplification was performed from RNA transcripts. Carried out on the TCR CDR3, a first-round RT-PCR used the HTBI primer set. One entry per CDR3 protein, called by TCRdb with MiXCR from the multiplex PCR reads. The sample consists of about 380,000 distinct CDR3 sequences, less than 20% of them appearing once. Among ophthalmopathy patients, the Clinical Activity Score reached at least 3, the NOSPECS grade reached at least 4, and duration remained under 3 months. Each diagnosis was grounded in clinical symptoms, serum thyroxine and TRAb, thyroid ultrasound, and orbital computed tomography. This sample holds PBMCs from less than 13 ml fresh peripheral blood.

Sequencing was performed on blood. This rearrangement joins TRBV12-3 or TRBV12-4 to TRBJ1-6, with a weak D call TRBD1 (6 bases). This clonotype was sampled from a man between 18 and 35 years old with Graves' ophthalmopathy. CDR3 DNA: TGTGCCAGCAGTTTGCAGGGGCGGTCACCCCTCCACTTT. It specifies CASSLQGRSPLHF.